Below are 29 T cell receptor beta chains sequenced from a single sample in a study of shared clonotypes between healthy human individuals. Measured with immunoSEQ multiplex PCR; TCRdb has only the in-frame clones, and not every one. Of about half a million clones in the sample, roughly four fifths are singletons; the top ten hold about 12%. Material: PBMCs. The source is a woman aged 40 to 50 in good health. Some clones in this sample may be carry-over from other donors' samples.

The CDR3 DNA reads TGCGCCAGCAGCCAAGTCCCCGAAAGTAGCACAGATACGCAGTATTTT. Translating it yields CASSQVPESSTDTQYF. The chain recombines TRBV4-1 with TRBJ2-3; D is unclear. The length of the CDR3 is 16 residues. CDR1 and CDR2 (germline): MGHRA, YSYEKL. The V end was cut by 1 base, the J end by 0 bases, with 11 bases between.

The rearrangement links TRBV19 to TRBJ2-2, with 7 bases that match TRBD1. Germline values: CDR1 LNHDA, CDR2 SQIVND (reference sequence). The CDR3 is made up of 16 amino acids. Trimming removed 3 bases from V and 1 base from J; junction bases left unmatched: 5. CDR3 nucleotide sequence: TGTGCCAGTAGTATTTTGTGGACAGGGAACACCGGGGAGCTGTTTTTT. Translating gives CASSILWTGNTGELFF.

The chain couples TRBV7-3 to TRBJ1-5; D uncertain. Germline CDR1 SGHTA, CDR2 FQGTGA. The CDR3 contains 15 residues. V was cut by 1 base and J by 0 bases, with 7 bases left in between. CDR3 in amino acids: CASSLISNSNQPQHF. Here the CDR3 DNA reads TGTGCCAGCAGCTTAATCTCCAATAGCAATCAGCCCCAGCATTTT.

The genes are TRBV11-2 and TRBJ2-3; TRBD1 matches 10 bases. V shed 4 bases, J shed 15 bases, and the junction held 16 bases outside the gene matches. Germline V gene sequence: CDR1 SGHAT, CDR2 FQNNGV. CDR3 size: 15 residues. In DNA form, the CDR3 reads TGTGCCAGCAGCTCCGGTCGGGACAGGGGCCGCGTTCGTTATTTT. It yields the protein CASSSGRDRGRVRYF.

As to this clone: A far larger clone lies a single base away; this is likely a read error. V and J are TRBV27 and TRBJ1-6; D unresolved. Germline CDR1 MNHEY, CDR2 SMNVEV (reference sequence). Trimming stripped 6 bases from V and 4 bases from J, with 4 bases between. The CDR3 extends over 12 amino acids. The CDR3, as DNA: TGTGCCAGCAGGGAGTATAATTCACCCCTCCACTTT. Translated, it gives CASREYNSPLHF.

The J gene is TRBJ1-1, the V gene TRBV2; D not resolved. Trimming took 2 bases from V and 4 from J, leaving 5 bases between them. Germline V gene sequence: CDR1 SNHLY, CDR2 FYNNEI. The CDR3 is 12 amino acids. The CDR3 DNA reads TGTGCCAGCAGTGAACGAGTCACTGAAGCTTTCTTT. The encoded protein is CASSERVTEAFF.

The chain employs TRBV7-6 and TRBJ2-6; D remains ambiguous. The ends were cut back, 0 bases at V and 6 bases at J, with 15 bases in the middle. Germline assignment: CDR1 SGHVS and CDR2 FNYEAQ. The CDR3 has 17 amino acids. In nucleotides, the CDR3 is TGTGCCAGCAGCTTAGCCACATCTGGTAACATGGCCAACGTCCTGACTTTC. It encodes CASSLATSGNMANVLTF.

The chain employs TRBV2 and TRBJ1-2, with 9 bases aligning to TRBD1. V shed 5 bases and J 4 bases; nucleotides not matched to a gene: 2. This CDR3 is built from 13 residues. Germline loops: CDR1 SNHLY, CDR2 FYNNEI. The CDR3 DNA is TGTGCCAGCAGTCCGGACAGGGGCTATGGCTACACCTTC. Its protein product is CASSPDRGYGYTF.

The chain links TRBV6-4 to TRBJ1-5; D call uncertain. Trimming removed 0 bases from V and 7 bases from J, with 7 bases in between. The CDR3 covers 13 residues. CDR1 is MRHNA and CDR2 is SNTAGT in the germline V gene. Here the CDR3 reads CASSDSPRQPQHF. As DNA, the CDR3 is TGTGCCAGCAGTGACTCCCCGAGGCAGCCCCAGCATTTT.

As regards this clone: A far bigger clonotype differs at one base, so this is likely a read error. Different DNA sequences within this sample yield the same CDR3. The V gene is TRBV27, the J gene TRBJ1-2; D unclear. The length of the CDR3 is 15 residues. The ends were cut back, 4 bases at V and 4 bases at J, with 16 bases in the middle. Germline loops: CDR1 MNHEY, CDR2 SMNVEV (reference sequence). As DNA, the CDR3 is TGTGCCAGCAGTTGGGGAGGAGGCGGAGTCTATGGCTACACCTTC. It specifies CASSWGGGGVYGYTF.

This clone was seen once. The chain links TRBV29-1 to TRBJ2-1; D call uncertain. Germline loops: CDR1 SQVTM, CDR2 ANQGSEA. There are 11 residues in the CDR3. With 7 bases removed from V and 0 bases from J, the gap between germline ends came to 4 bases. The CDR3 region is CSGSSYNEQFF. Here the CDR3 DNA reads TGCAGCGGAAGCTCCTACAATGAGCAGTTCTTC.

Note on this clone: A read error is likely here: a far larger clone is one base away. Additional DNA sequences in this sample encode the identical CDR3. The chain couples TRBV2 to TRBJ1-1; 9 nucleotides align to TRBD1. The germline V gene has CDR1 SNHLY and CDR2 FYNNEI. The CDR3 covers 14 residues. CDR3 loop: CASVPGQGDTEAFF. In nucleotides, the CDR3 is TGTGCCAGCGTCCCGGGACAGGGTGACACTGAGGCTTTCTTT.

This sequence joins TRBV5-1 and TRBJ2-2; TRBD1 aligns across 8 bases. Trimming cost V 4 bases and J 1 base; bases outside gene matches: 6. In germline, CDR1 is SGHRS, CDR2 YFSETQ. The CDR3 contains 16 residues. CDR3 nucleotide sequence: TGCGCCAGCAGCGCCGGACAGGGATTGAACACCGGGGAGCTGTTTTTT. Protein product: CASSAGQGLNTGELFF. Variable domain in full (rest from reference TRBV5-1 and TRBJ2-2): KAGVTQTPRYLIKTRGQQVTLSCSPISGHRSVSWYQQTPGQGLQFLFEYFSETQRNKGNFPGRFSGRQFSNSRSEMNVSTLELGDSALYLCASSAGQGLNTGELFFGEGSRLTVL.

In this sample, this clone turned up once. The genes are TRBV7-8 and TRBJ1-1; no clear D gene. The CDR3 spans 15 residues. Per the germline V gene, CDR1 is SGHVS and CDR2 is FQNEAQ. The V end was cut by 1 base, the J end by 6 bases, with 15 bases between. The chain's CDR3 is CASSLGWGWTPEAFF. CDR3 sequence (DNA): TGTGCCAGCAGCTTAGGCTGGGGATGGACCCCTGAAGCTTTCTTT.

The CDR3: CASSVGGHHNQPQHF. CDR3 nucleotide sequence: TGTGCCAGCAGCGTGGGGGGACACCACAATCAGCCCCAGCATTTT. The chain combines TRBV9 with TRBJ1-5; D is possibly TRBD1 (6 bases). Trimming left V 2 bases short and J 3 bases short, with 12 bases between. This CDR3 comprises 15 residues. Germline-derived CDR1 and CDR2 are SGDLS and YYNGEE.

J is TRBJ2-7 and V is TRBV7-2; D tentatively fits TRBD1 or TRBD2 (5 bases each). V was cut by 7 bases and J by 5 bases, with 18 bases left in between. Germline CDR1 reads SGHTA; CDR2 reads FQGNSA. The CDR3 has 14 residues. The CDR3, as DNA: TGTGCCAGCATCGATCCGGGATCACAGGACGAGCAGTACTTC. Encoded protein: CASIDPGSQDEQYF.

This chain joins TRBV30 and TRBJ1-1; the D is unclear. The CDR3 spans 14 residues. V lost 0 bases and J 1 base, leaving 9 bases between the germline ends. The germline CDR1 and CDR2 sequences are GTSNPN and SVGIG (reference sequence). The CDR3 region is CAWSVSTGNTEAFF. The DNA for the CDR3 is TGTGCCTGGAGTGTATCGACGGGGAACACTGAAGCTTTCTTT.

This clone was recorded once. The chain has TRBV4-1 and TRBJ1-5; D is unclear. CDR3 size: 19 residues. V was trimmed by 0 bases and J by 7 bases, leaving 25 bases between them. Germline V lookup: CDR1 MGHRA, CDR2 YSYEKL. The CDR3 loop is CASSQDRTGRTANRQPQHF. The CDR3 region has the DNA TGCGCCAGCAGCCAAGATAGGACTGGGCGGACGGCGAATAGGCAGCCCCAGCATTTT.

About this clone: A far larger clone is just one base off, so this is likely a read error. The sample carries other DNA sequences with the same CDR3. This chain links TRBV18 with TRBJ1-3, with 10 bases identical to TRBD1. This CDR3 has 15 amino acids. The germline CDR1 and CDR2 sequences are KGHSH and LQKENI. The CDR3 loop reads CASSDRGRYGNTIYF. The CDR3 DNA reads as TGCGCCAGCTCAGACAGGGGGCGGTATGGAAACACCATATATTTT. Full variable domain (remainder filled in from reference TRBV18 and TRBJ1-3): NAGVMQNPRHLVRRRGQEARLRCSPMKGHSHVYWYRQLPEEGLKFMVYLQKENIIDESGMPKERFSAEFPKEGPSILRIQQVVRGDSAAYFCASSDRGRYGNTIYFGEGSWLTVV.

This clone has a single count. The same CDR3 arises from other DNA sequences in this sample as well. The chain uses TRBV9 and TRBJ2-7; D is uncertain. CDR1 is SGDLS, CDR2 YYNGEE, per germline. There are 13 residues in the CDR3. V dropped 0 bases and J dropped 6 bases, with 10 bases sitting between them. In DNA form, the CDR3 reads TGTGCCAGCAGCGTAGATCCCGGCGGCGAGCAGTACTTC. It is translated as CASSVDPGGEQYF.

The chain is built from TRBV7-3 and TRBJ1-2, with 7 bases lining up with TRBD1. CDR1 and CDR2 from the germline V gene are SGHTA and FQGTGA. The CDR3 extends over 14 amino acids. The V and J ends lost 2 bases and 7 bases, in that order; junction bases with no gene match: 7. The CDR3 nucleotides are TGTGCCAGCAGCTTAGGGTCCAACAGGGGTGGCTACACCTTC. Its translation: CASSLGSNRGGYTF.

This clone has just a few counts. V is TRBV29-1 and J is TRBJ1-1; D is perhaps TRBD1 (6 bases). The CDR3 consists of 13 residues. V shed 7 bases and J shed 5 bases, with 17 bases lying between them. The germline CDR1 and CDR2 sequences are SQVTM and ANQGSEA. CDR3 amino acids: CSAKDSWLTEAFF. The CDR3 DNA is TGCAGCGCTAAGGACAGCTGGTTGACTGAAGCTTTCTTT.

With respect to this clone: A read error is likely here: a far larger clone is one base away. CDR3 coding DNA: TGCAGCGCTGGACTAGCGGGAGCCGGAGAGCAGCTCTTC. Translating it yields CSAGLAGAGEQLF. The chain joins TRBV29-1 to TRBJ2-1; 13 bases align to TRBD2. Germline V CDR1 and CDR2: SQVTM, ANQGSEA. The CDR3 has 13 amino acids.

J is TRBJ2-2 and V is TRBV4-3; 10 bases map to TRBD2. The V segment lost 4 bases and the J segment 0 bases; nucleotides outside the gene matches: 14. CDR1 and CDR2 (germline): LGHNA, YSLEER. CDR3 length: 20 amino acids. For the CDR3, the DNA is TGCGCCAGCAGCCTTGCCCCGGGACTAGCGCCCGGTACGAACACCGGGGAGCTGTTTTTT. Protein: CASSLAPGLAPGTNTGELFF.

V is TRBV11-2 and J is TRBJ1-4; 7 bases match TRBD1. V lost 5 bases to trimming and J lost 3 bases; unmatched junction nucleotides: 6. From germline, CDR1 is SGHAT and CDR2 FQNNGV. The CDR3 length is 15 residues. This CDR3 is CASSIRGGSNEKLFF. For the CDR3, the DNA is TGTGCCAGCAGCATTAGAGGGGGCTCTAATGAAAAACTGTTTTTT.

The V call is TRBV6-1, the J call TRBJ1-5; D is ambiguous. This CDR3 has 13 amino acids. Trimming stripped 4 bases from V and 6 bases from J, with 10 bases between. Germline V gene lookup returns CDR1 MNHNS and CDR2 SASEGT. The CDR3 nucleotides are TGTGCCAGCAGTGTATCTTTAGGTCAGCCCCAGCATTTT. This sequence encodes CASSVSLGQPQHF.

The rearrangement uses TRBV7-9 and TRBJ1-3, with 8 bases that match TRBD1. Trimming at V came to 1 base and at J to 3 bases, leaving 8 bases not matched to a gene. From germline, CDR1 is SEHNR and CDR2 FQNEAQ (reference sequence). The CDR3 is 17 amino acids. CDR3 loop: CASSLDLGQVYGNTIYF. The DNA of the CDR3 is TGTGCCAGCAGCTTAGACCTGGGACAGGTATATGGAAACACCATATATTTT.

As regards this clone: The same CDR3 is also encoded by other DNA sequences in this sample. The rearrangement uses TRBV18 and TRBJ2-1; 13 nucleotides line up with TRBD2. Germline V gene lookup returns CDR1 KGHSH and CDR2 LQKENI. The CDR3 runs 17 residues. V lost 2 bases to trimming and J lost 0 bases; unmatched junction nucleotides: 1. CDR3 loop: CASSPRTSGSSYNEQFF. The CDR3 DNA sequence: TGTGCCAGCTCACCAAGGACTAGCGGGAGCTCCTACAATGAGCAGTTCTTC. The whole variable domain, remainder taken from reference TRBV18 and TRBJ2-1, is NAGVMQNPRHLVRRRGQEARLRCSPMKGHSHVYWYRQLPEEGLKFMVYLQKENIIDESGMPKERFSAEFPKEGPSILRIQQVVRGDSAAYFCASSPRTSGSSYNEQFFGPGTRLTVL.

V and J are TRBV27 and TRBJ2-3; 8 positions agree with TRBD1. V lost 5 bases to trimming and J lost 2 bases; unmatched junction nucleotides: 9. Germline V gene sequence: CDR1 MNHEY, CDR2 SMNVEV (reference sequence). The CDR3 loop spans 16 amino acids. CDR3 nucleotides: TGTGCCAGCAGTAACGGACAGGGCTCCCTCACAGATACGCAGTATTTT. This translates into CASSNGQGSLTDTQYF.